This T cell receptor (beta chain) was observed in a study of CD8+ T cells in alopecia areata. Findings and caveats of the study: Compared with mice, patients displayed less clear TCR sharing, possibly for HLA-related reasons. Lesional scalp displayed greater clonality than normal scalp, most notably in alopecia totalis/universalis.

cDNA prepared by RNA extraction and subsequent reverse transcription served as the template for sequencing. TCRdb keeps only in-frame clones here, not all; method: immunoSEQ multiplex PCR. The table has under 300,000 clones, approximately 60% seen once; the top ten hold about 0.88%. Treatment reported: oral pan-JAK inhibitor, 5-10 mg twice daily. Remarks on this clone: What it binds is unknown.

CDR1 is SGHAT, CDR2 FQNNGV, per germline. V was trimmed by 2 bases and J by 1 base, leaving 6 bases between them. This CDR3 has 15 amino acids. The sequence was collected from a human donor with alopecia areata. This chain uses TRBV11-2 with TRBJ2-6; D gene ambiguous. This sample comprised CD4+ T cells sorted from blood, obtained around week 52, from a patient treated with tofacitinib. Here the CDR3 DNA reads TGTGCCAGCAGCTTACCCCAGTCTGGGGCCAACGTCCTGACTTTC. Translated, it gives CASSLPQSGANVLTF.